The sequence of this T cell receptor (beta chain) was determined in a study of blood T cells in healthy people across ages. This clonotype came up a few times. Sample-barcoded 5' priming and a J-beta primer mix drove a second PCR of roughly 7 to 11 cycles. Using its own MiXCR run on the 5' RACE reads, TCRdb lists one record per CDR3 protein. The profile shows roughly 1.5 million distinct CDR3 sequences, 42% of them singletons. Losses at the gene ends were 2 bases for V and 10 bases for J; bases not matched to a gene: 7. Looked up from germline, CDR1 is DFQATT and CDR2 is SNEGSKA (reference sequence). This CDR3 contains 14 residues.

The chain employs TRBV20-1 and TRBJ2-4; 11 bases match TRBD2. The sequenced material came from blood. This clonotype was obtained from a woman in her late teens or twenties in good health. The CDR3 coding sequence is TGCAGTGCTAGACTAGCGGGAGGTCCTTTAATTCAGTACTTC. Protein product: CSARLAGGPLIQYF.